This TCR beta chain emerged from a study of Graves' ophthalmopathy and Graves' hyperthyroidism. Points from the study as a whole: In predicting ophthalmopathy progression, the model reached approximately 70% sensitivity and 72% to 80% specificity. For separating ophthalmopathy from stable hyperthyroidism, a 13-signature model gave under 90% sensitivity and around 80% specificity.

This CDR3 comprises 15 residues. Trimming cost V 5 bases and J 2 bases; bases outside gene matches: 6. Germline V CDR1 and CDR2: SEHNR, FQNEAQ (reference sequence). This clonotype has at least ten counts. Its antigen is unknown. The TCR beta CDR3 regions underwent amplification from RNA transcripts. HTBI-primed first-round RT-PCR preceded second-round multiplex PCR. One entry per CDR3 protein, called by TCRdb with MiXCR from the multiplex PCR reads. The sample shows 600,000 to 700,000 distinct CDR3 sequences, approximately 39% of them seen only once. Sequencing used peripheral blood. This receptor was taken from an adult man with Graves' ophthalmopathy. The chain uses TRBV7-9 and TRBJ1-2, with 9 bases matching TRBD1. In DNA form, the CDR3 reads TGTGCCAGCAGCCCTTGGACAGGGGCAAACTATGGCTACACCTTC. This codes for CASSPWTGANYGYTF.